The source of this T cell receptor (beta chain) is a study of T cells in Graves' hyperthyroidism and ophthalmopathy. On this clonotype itself: Its antigen is currently unknown.

V gave up 4 bases and J gave up 8 bases, with 18 bases separating them. CDR1 and CDR2 (germline): SGDLS, YYNGEE. The CDR3 loop spans 14 amino acids. Disease duration under 2 months; hyperthyroidism patients were aged 18 to 65. It was uncontrolled infection, other autoimmune disease, pregnancy or lactation that excluded patients. Each 10 ml fresh peripheral blood draw supplied the PBMCs. Findings and caveats of the study: Most thyroid clonotypes that were expanded above 0.001 also turned up in blood.

Authors of the study amplified TCR beta CDR3 regions from RNA transcripts. When the TCR CDR3 underwent first-round RT-PCR, the HTBI primer set was used. MiXCR, applied by TCRdb to the multiplex PCR reads, yields one record per CDR3 protein. Of some 200,000 distinct CDR3 sequences listed, less than 20% are singletons. The chain couples TRBV9 to TRBJ1-1, with a tentative D call TRBD1 (5 bases). The sample taken for sequencing was blood. This sequence was found in a woman in her forties or fifties with Graves' hyperthyroidism. The CDR3 region has the DNA TGTGCCAGCAGCTCCACCGGGGGGATTTACGAAGCTTTCTTT. It encodes CASSSTGGIYEAFF.